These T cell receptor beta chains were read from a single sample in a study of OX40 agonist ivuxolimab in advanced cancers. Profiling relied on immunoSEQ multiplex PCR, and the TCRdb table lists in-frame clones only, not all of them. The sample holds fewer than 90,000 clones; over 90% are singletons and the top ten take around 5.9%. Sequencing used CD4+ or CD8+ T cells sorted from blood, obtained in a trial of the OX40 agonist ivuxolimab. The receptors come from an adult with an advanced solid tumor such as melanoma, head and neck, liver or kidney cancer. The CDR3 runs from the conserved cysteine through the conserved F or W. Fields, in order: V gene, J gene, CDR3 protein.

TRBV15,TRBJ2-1,CATQMATSFYNEQFF
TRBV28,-,CASSLLQGSAYEQYF
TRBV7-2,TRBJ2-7,CASSLGWDPGYEQYF
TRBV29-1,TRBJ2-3,CSAPGGRDTDTQYF
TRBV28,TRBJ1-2,CASSQGYYGYTF
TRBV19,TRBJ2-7,CASSITGSYEQYF
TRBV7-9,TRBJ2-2,CASSFGGSGELFF
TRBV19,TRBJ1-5,CASSVPKTGPLGQPQHF
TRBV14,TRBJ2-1,CASSQSGGDEQFF
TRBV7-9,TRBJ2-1,CASIVSGDEQFF
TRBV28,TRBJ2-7,CASRGTGAKHFSYEQYF
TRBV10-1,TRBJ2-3,CASSETTGGSTDTQYF
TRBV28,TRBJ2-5,CASSLRARETQYF
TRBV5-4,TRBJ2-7,CASSLGYEQYF
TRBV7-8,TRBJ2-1,CASSPPTTYNEQFF
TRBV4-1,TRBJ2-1,CASSPLAGEGNEQFF
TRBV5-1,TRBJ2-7,CASSLHPGASYEQYF
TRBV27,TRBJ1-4,CASSLGGQYREKLFF
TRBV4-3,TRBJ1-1,CASSQDPPGHEAFF
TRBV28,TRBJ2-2,CASRNTAGTGELFF
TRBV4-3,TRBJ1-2,CASSQDFTGPWAHNYGYTF
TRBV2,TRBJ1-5,CASSEDRGSNQPQHF
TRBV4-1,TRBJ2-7,CASSQDLGSSYEQYF